The entry below describes one TCR beta chain. These data come from a study of blood T cell repertoires in COVID-19. Study background: Sites across the United States, Italy and Spain contributed samples from acute and convalescent COVID-19. T cells, B-cell-depleted T cells, or PBMCs supplied cDNA or gDNA.

Profiling relied on immunoSEQ multiplex PCR, and the TCRdb table lists in-frame clones only, not all of them. The repertoire has under 350,000 clones, around 89% of them found once; the top ten carry about 4.6%. The origin of this receptor is a man aged 40-49 years with acute or convalescent COVID-19. The sequencing sample was made of peripheral blood.

The CDR3 loop is CASSLTRSGNTIYF. The CDR3 nucleotides read TGTGCCAGCAGCTTAACACGCTCTGGAAACACCATATATTTT. This chain uses TRBV6-5 with TRBJ1-3, with D unresolved. The V and J ends lost 6 bases and 0 bases respectively, with 9 bases between them. CDR1 is MNHEY, CDR2 SVGAGI, per germline. The CDR3 runs to 14 residues.